This T cell receptor beta chain was documented in a study of response to subunit inactivated influenza vaccine. TCRdb itself ran the RT-PCR reads through MiXCR, one entry per CDR3 protein. The sample shows some 550,000 distinct CDR3 sequences, under 30% of them seen only once. Losses at the gene ends were 4 bases for V and 0 bases for J; bases not matched to a gene: 4. Germline CDR1 and CDR2: SGHRS and YFSETQ. The CDR3 loop spans 15 amino acids. Another study also made use of these data, one on T cells expressing NK-cell markers. As reported in that work: The authors made TCR beta cDNA libraries by 5'RACE template switching. This switching added a universal primer site and UMIs. According to the study, TCR beta repertoires originated from sorted CD3+CD56+NKG2C+, CD3+CD56+NKG2C- and CD3+CD56-NKG2C+ T cells. Researchers report these clonotypes also headed the CD3+CD56-NKG2C+ fraction in a few donors.

The rearrangement joins TRBV5-1 to TRBJ2-3; TRBD2 agrees at 8 bases. Sequencing was performed on CD4+ T cells sorted from PBMCs, taken about 12 days after vaccination. The TCR originated in a man in his fifties or sixties who received an inactivated influenza vaccine. CDR3: CASSERGLSTDTQYF. CDR3 nucleotide sequence: TGCGCCAGCAGCGAGCGGGGGTTAAGCACAGATACGCAGTATTTT. Filled out from reference TRBV5-1 and TRBJ2-3, the complete variable domain reads KAGVTQTPRYLIKTRGQQVTLSCSPISGHRSVSWYQQTPGQGLQFLFEYFSETQRNKGNFPGRFSGRQFSNSRSEMNVSTLELGDSALYLCASSERGLSTDTQYFGPGTRLTVL.